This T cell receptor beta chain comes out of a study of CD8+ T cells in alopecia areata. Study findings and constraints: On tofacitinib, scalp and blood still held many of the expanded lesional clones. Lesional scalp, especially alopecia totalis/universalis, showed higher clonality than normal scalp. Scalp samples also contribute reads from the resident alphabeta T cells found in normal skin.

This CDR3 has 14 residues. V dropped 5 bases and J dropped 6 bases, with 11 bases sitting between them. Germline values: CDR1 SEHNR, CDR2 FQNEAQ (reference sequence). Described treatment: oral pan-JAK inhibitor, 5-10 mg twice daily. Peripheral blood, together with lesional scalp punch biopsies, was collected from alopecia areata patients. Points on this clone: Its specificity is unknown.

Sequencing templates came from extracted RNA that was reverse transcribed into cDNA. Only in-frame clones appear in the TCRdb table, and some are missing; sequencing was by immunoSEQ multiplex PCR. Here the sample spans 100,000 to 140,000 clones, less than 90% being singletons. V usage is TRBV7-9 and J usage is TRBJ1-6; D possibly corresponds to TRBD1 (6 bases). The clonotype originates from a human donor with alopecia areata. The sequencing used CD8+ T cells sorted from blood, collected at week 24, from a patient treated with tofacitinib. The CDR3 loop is CASSPDRRNSPLHF. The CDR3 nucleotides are TGTGCCAGCAGCCCTGACAGGCGTAATTCACCCCTCCACTTT.